The 16 T cell receptor beta chains below all came from one sample that was sequenced in a study of spatial heterogeneity in lung cancer. TCRdb re-analysed the 5' RACE reads in MiXCR, keeping a single row per CDR3 protein. The sample yields approximately 3,500 distinct CDR3 sequences, roughly 2.9% seen once. Time point defined: sample taken at primary tumor resection. The specimen was normal lung tissue next to the tumor, collected at surgery. These TCRs come from a female donor with early-stage non-small cell lung cancer.

This clonotype is large within its sample. The J gene is TRBJ2-4, the V gene TRBV7-2, with TRBD2 as a possible D gene (5 bases). Per germline, CDR1 SGHTA and CDR2 FQGNSA. The length of the CDR3 is 15 residues. Trimming pared 1 base from V and 6 bases from J, leaving 13 bases between. CDR3 sequence: CASSLGAGPGNIQYF. DNA for the CDR3: TGTGCCAGCAGCTTAGGGGCGGGCCCCGGAAACATTCAGTACTTC.

By sample fraction, this clonotype is large. This chain links TRBV27 with TRBJ1-1; 7 bases line up with TRBD1. V lost 7 bases to trimming and J lost 6 bases; unmatched junction nucleotides: 8. Germline V gene lookup returns CDR1 MNHEY and CDR2 SMNVEV (reference sequence). This CDR3 is 13 amino acids long. DNA of the CDR3: TGTGCCAGCAAAGACAGGGTACGCGCTGAAGCTTTCTTT. Encoded protein: CASKDRVRAEAFF.

This clonotype was detected ten times or more. This chain uses TRBV4-3 with TRBJ2-7; TRBD1 might be the D (6 bases). Germline CDR1 reads LGHNA; CDR2 reads YSLEER. The CDR3 runs 14 residues. V lost 2 bases and J 2 bases, leaving 10 bases between the germline ends. CDR3 nucleotide sequence: TGCGCCAGCAGCCAACTACAGGGAACCTACGAGCAGTACTTC. Protein sequence: CASSQLQGTYEQYF.

In this sample, this clonotype turned up many times. This chain uses TRBV12-3 or TRBV12-4 with TRBJ2-1, with TRBD1 identical over 12 bases. CDR3 length: 14 amino acids. The trim removed 5 bases at V and 6 bases at J, leaving 2 bases unmatched. The CDR3 protein is CASSGTGGLNEQFF. CDR3 nucleotide sequence: TGTGCCAGCAGTGGGACAGGGGGCCTCAATGAGCAGTTCTTC.

Within the sample, this clonotype is medium-sized (0.01 to 0.1%). This chain connects TRBV15 to TRBJ2-2; D could derive from TRBD1 or TRBD2 (6 bases each). CDR1 is LNHNV, CDR2 YYDKDF, per germline (reference sequence). The CDR3 has 16 residues. V was shortened by 0 bases and J by 5 bases, with 13 bases between the two germline ends. CDR3 amino acids: CATSRDPGGRTGELFF. The CDR3 region has the DNA TGTGCCACCAGCAGAGATCCCGGGGGCCGGACCGGGGAGCTGTTTTTT.

By sample share, this clonotype is medium-sized. The chain has TRBV5-4 and TRBJ2-3; 11 nucleotides line up with TRBD2. Germline lookup yields CDR1 SGHNT and CDR2 YYREEE (reference sequence). V trimming: 4 bases; J trimming: 1 base; junction bases outside the gene matches: 5. This CDR3 spans 16 amino acids. Written as DNA, the CDR3 is TGTGCCAGCAGCAAGGGACTAGCGGTAGGCACAGATACGCAGTATTTT. Translating it yields CASSKGLAVGTDTQYF. Variable domain in full (rest from reference TRBV5-4 and TRBJ2-3): ETGVTQSPTHLIKTRGQQVTLRCSSQSGHNTVSWYQQALGQGPQFIFQYYREEENGRGNFPPRFSGLQFPNYSSELNVNALELDDSALYLCASSKGLAVGTDTQYFGPGTRLTVL.

By frequency in the sample, this clonotype is medium-sized. The chain joins TRBV6-2 or TRBV6-3 to TRBJ1-2; 7 nucleotides agree with TRBD1. The V gene end was trimmed by 2 bases and the J gene end by 6 bases; junction bases not matched to a gene: 3. CDR1 and CDR2 from the germline V gene are MNHEY and SVGEGT. This CDR3 spans 13 amino acids. CDR3 sequence reads: CASSYQGEDGYTF. CDR3 sequence (DNA): TGTGCCAGCAGTTACCAGGGGGAGGATGGCTACACCTTC.

This clonotype was counted many times. The chain links TRBV7-2 to TRBJ1-5; D is uncertain. Trimming cost V 1 base and J 3 bases, with 10 bases left between them. The germline gives CDR1 SGHTA, CDR2 FQGNSA. The CDR3 consists of 15 residues. CDR3 nucleotide sequence: TGTGCCAGCAGCTTAGAACGGGGAACCAATCAGCCCCAGCATTTT. As protein: CASSLERGTNQPQHF. The entire variable domain, with the rest obtained from reference TRBV7-2 and TRBJ1-5, is as follows: GAGVSQSPSNKVTEKGKDVELRCDPISGHTALYWYRQSLGQGLEFLIYFQGNSAPDKSGLPSDRFSAERTGGSVSTLTIQRTQQEDSAVYLCASSLERGTNQPQHFGDGTRLSIL.

By frequency in the sample, this clonotype is large. The chain has TRBV7-2 and TRBJ2-1, with 12 bases that match TRBD2. CDR3 size: 16 residues. V shed 5 bases, J shed 7 bases, and the junction held 9 bases outside the gene matches. From germline, CDR1 is SGHTA and CDR2 FQGNSA. In DNA, the CDR3 is TGTGCCAGCAGCCTGTCTAGCGGGGGGGCTTGGAATGAGCAGTTCTTC. This codes for CASSLSSGGAWNEQFF. The full variable domain, in which reference TRBV7-2 and TRBJ2-1 provide the parts outside the CDR3, is GAGVSQSPSNKVTEKGKDVELRCDPISGHTALYWYRQSLGQGLEFLIYFQGNSAPDKSGLPSDRFSAERTGGSVSTLTIQRTQQEDSAVYLCASSLSSGGAWNEQFFGPGTRLTVL.

This clonotype was recorded many times. V and J are TRBV20-1 and TRBJ2-3; D is unresolved. CDR1 and CDR2 from the germline V gene are DFQATT and SNEGSKA (reference sequence). The CDR3 has 16 amino acids. Trimming took 0 bases from V and 5 from J, leaving 18 bases between them. The CDR3: CSARDSARNPGDTQYF. The CDR3, as DNA: TGCAGTGCTAGAGATTCCGCCCGGAACCCTGGAGATACGCAGTATTTT.

This clonotype was observed many times. This chain links TRBV5-1 with TRBJ2-1; perhaps TRBD2 as D (6 bases). Germline V gene lookup returns CDR1 SGHRS and CDR2 YFSETQ. Trimming left V 2 bases short and J 0 bases short, with 15 bases between. The CDR3 spans 17 residues. As DNA, the CDR3 is TGCGCCAGCAGCTTAAGTCCCGGGGGTAGCTCCTACAATGAGCAGTTCTTC. Its protein is CASSLSPGGSSYNEQFF.

This clonotype was recorded many times. V and J are TRBV6-1 and TRBJ2-3, with TRBD2 matching 8 bases. V was clipped by 6 bases and J by 1 base; unmatched bases: 6. This CDR3 is 15 amino acids long. Germline loops: CDR1 MNHNS, CDR2 SASEGT. CDR3 residues: CASSSRGGGTDTQYF. The CDR3 region has the DNA TGTGCCAGCAGCAGCCGGGGGGGGGGCACAGATACGCAGTATTTT.

In this sample, this clonotype turned up many times. This CDR3 reads CASSQETGGREKLFF. DNA of the CDR3: TGCGCCAGCAGCCAAGAGACAGGAGGGCGTGAAAAACTGTTTTTT. The chain combines TRBV4-1 with TRBJ1-4; weak D call: TRBD1 (6 bases). The CDR3 is 15 residues long. Trimming stripped 0 bases from V and 7 bases from J, with 12 bases between. The germline gives CDR1 MGHRA, CDR2 YSYEKL.

Relative to its sample, this clonotype is medium-sized. The V gene is TRBV27, the J gene TRBJ2-5; D may correspond to TRBD1 or TRBD2 (6 bases each). Germline V gene lookup returns CDR1 MNHEY and CDR2 SMNVEV (reference sequence). The CDR3 spans 16 residues. The germline V and J ends were trimmed by 2 bases and 1 base, with 14 bases remaining between them. In nucleotides, the CDR3 is TGTGCCAGCAGTTTAAAATCCCCGGGGGCCCAAGAGACCCAGTACTTC. Protein sequence: CASSLKSPGAQETQYF.

This clonotype is termed medium-sized. This sequence joins TRBV7-6 and TRBJ2-2, with unresolved D. V gave up 1 base and J gave up 4 bases, with 10 bases separating them. CDR3 length equals 15 residues. CDR1 is SGHVS and CDR2 is FNYEAQ in the germline V gene. Here the CDR3 DNA reads TGTGCCAGCAGCTTAGTGGCAACCTCCACCGGGGAGCTGTTTTTT. Amino acid sequence: CASSLVATSTGELFF.

There are many counts of this clonotype. This chain joins TRBV20-1 and TRBJ2-5; D possibly corresponds to TRBD2 (5 bases). Trimming stripped 1 base from V and 1 base from J, with 19 bases between. This CDR3 has 17 amino acids. CDR1 and CDR2 from the germline V gene are DFQATT and SNEGSKA (reference sequence). The DNA for the CDR3 is TGCAGTGCTAGAGGATCGTCGGCTTCGCGGGTCCAAGAGACCCAGTACTTC. This encodes CSARGSSASRVQETQYF.